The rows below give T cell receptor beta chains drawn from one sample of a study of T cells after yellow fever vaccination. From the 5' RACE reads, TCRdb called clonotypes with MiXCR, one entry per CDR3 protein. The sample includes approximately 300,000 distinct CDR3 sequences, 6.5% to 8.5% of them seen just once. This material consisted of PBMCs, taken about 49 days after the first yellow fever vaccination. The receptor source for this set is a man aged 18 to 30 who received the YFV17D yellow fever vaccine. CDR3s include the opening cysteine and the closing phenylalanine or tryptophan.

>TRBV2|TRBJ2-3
CARDHASTGWTDTQYF
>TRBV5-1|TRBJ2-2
CASSLSGQGSTGELFF
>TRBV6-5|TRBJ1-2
CASSYTNRALNYGYTF
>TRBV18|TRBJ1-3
CASSPPTAGNTIYF
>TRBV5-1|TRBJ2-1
CASSLGGDSLTVSSYNEQFF
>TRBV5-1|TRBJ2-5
CASSTTSGVYQETQYF
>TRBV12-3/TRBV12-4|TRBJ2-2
CASSLRTLEVGELFF
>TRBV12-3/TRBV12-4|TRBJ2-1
CASSWTRGGGNEQFF
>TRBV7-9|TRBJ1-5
CASTLNSNQPQHF
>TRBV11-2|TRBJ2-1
CASSLVGDVNEQFF
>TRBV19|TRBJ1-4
CASSNLYEKLFF
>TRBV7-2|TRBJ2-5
CASSLDLQGQYF
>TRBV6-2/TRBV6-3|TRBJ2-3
CASTHGLADTDTQYF
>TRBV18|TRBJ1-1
CASSPGQGRTEAFF
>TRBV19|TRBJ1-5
CASSRGVGQPQHF
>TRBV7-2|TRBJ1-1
CASSLTEGTEAFF
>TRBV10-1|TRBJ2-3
CASSDRARDTQYF
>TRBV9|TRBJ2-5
CASSVGLLAGGQETQYF
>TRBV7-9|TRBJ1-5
CASSSTGEDQPQHF
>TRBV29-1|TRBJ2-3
CSVEDGLFPDTQYF
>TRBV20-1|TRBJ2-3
CSARDVRGGLEDTQYF
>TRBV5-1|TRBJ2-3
CASWQGGYTDTQYF
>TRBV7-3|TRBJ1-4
CASSLLTGEDEKLFF
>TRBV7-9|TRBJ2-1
CASSLPHRGVGYEQFF
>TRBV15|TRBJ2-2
CATSRVVTGGTGELFF
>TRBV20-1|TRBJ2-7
CSARAGGPSYEQYF
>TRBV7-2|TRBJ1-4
CASSFSGATNEKLFF
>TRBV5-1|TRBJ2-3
CASSLEMDTQYF
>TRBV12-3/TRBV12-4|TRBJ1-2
CASREGNYGYTF
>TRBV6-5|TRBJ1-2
CASSFLGGAVGYTF
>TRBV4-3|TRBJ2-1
CASSYYPGTGRDEQFF
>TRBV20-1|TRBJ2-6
CSASLAAGANVLTF
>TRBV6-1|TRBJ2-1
CASSSDLSYNEQFF
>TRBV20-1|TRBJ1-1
CSASMNTEAFF
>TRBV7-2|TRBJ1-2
CASSRSGPYGYTF
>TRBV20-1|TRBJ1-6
CSARPASSFFPLHF
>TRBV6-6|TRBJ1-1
CASLWQENTEAFF
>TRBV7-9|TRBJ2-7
CASSSRARPRGEQYF
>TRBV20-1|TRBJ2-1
CSASHRAINEQFF
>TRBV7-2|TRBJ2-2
CASSGIGLAVSGELFF
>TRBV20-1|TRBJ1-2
CSGPGQGLNYGYTF
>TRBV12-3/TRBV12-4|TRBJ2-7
CASNTLALYEQYF
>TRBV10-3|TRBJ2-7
CAISGPGRSGEQYF
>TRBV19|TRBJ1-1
CASEIGGGTEAFF
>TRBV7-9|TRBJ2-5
CASAWQDQTQYF
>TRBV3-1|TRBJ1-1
CASSQGTENTEAFF
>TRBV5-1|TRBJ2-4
CASSILAFGGLAKNIQYF
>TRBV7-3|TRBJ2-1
CASSTGGSYNEQFF
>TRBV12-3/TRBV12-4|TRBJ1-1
CASSRFGHGEDSIMNTEAFF
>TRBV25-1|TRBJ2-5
CASSEWDREETQYF
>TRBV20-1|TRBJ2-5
CSARLAGVRVETQYF
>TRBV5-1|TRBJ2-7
CASSLGGFESYEQYF
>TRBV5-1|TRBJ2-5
CASSLAGTKQETQYF